A selection of T cell receptor beta chains follows, all from one sample in a study of CD8 T cells in Susac syndrome. TCRdb passed the immunoSEQ multiplex PCR reads through MiXCR, listing each CDR3 protein once. The sample holds under 200,000 distinct CDR3 sequences, 85% to 95% seen once. The sample consisted of CD4+ T cells from PBMCs. The receptors were gathered from a human donor with Susac syndrome. Each CDR3 is given with its conserved first and last residue. Each record gives: clone size, J gene, V gene, D gene, CDR3 DNA, CDR3 protein. The D gene is left open where the match is weak. Rows may omit the clone size; those that give it use once, few, many or a size class.

>.|TRBJ2-5|TRBV20-1|TRBD2
TGCAGTGGGGGGGAGGGGAAAGAGACCCAGTACTTC
CSGGEGKETQYF
>.|TRBJ1-6|TRBV20-1|TRBD1
TGCAGTGCTCCGGACAGGCGGCCAAATTCACCCCTCCACTTT
CSAPDRRPNSPLHF
>.|TRBJ2-3|TRBV18|.
TGTGCCAGCTCACCACCTGGGAGAGATACGCAGTATTTT
CASSPPGRDTQYF
>.|TRBJ1-5|TRBV29-1|.
TGCAGCGTTGTATTAGGGAGCAATCAGCCCCAGCATTTT
CSVVLGSNQPQHF
>once|TRBJ2-7|TRBV2|.
TGTGCCAGCAACCCGGCAAGGGGCTCCTACGAGCAGTACTTC
CASNPARGSYEQYF
>.|TRBJ2-3|TRBV20-1|.
TGCAGTGCTACGTTAGAAACTAGCACAGATACGCAGTATTTT
CSATLETSTDTQYF
>.|TRBJ1-2|TRBV9|TRBD1
TGTGCCAGCAGCATGATGACAGGGGTGGATGGCTACACCTTC
CASSMMTGVDGYTF
>once|TRBJ1-3|TRBV30|.
TGTGCCTGGAGTTGGGGAACTGGAAACACCATATATTTT
CAWSWGTGNTIYF
>.|TRBJ2-1|TRBV4-3|TRBD1
TGCGCCAGCAGCCAAGGGGTACCAGGACAGGGGTCTTACAATGAGCAGTTCTTC
CASSQGVPGQGSYNEQFF
>.|TRBJ1-1|TRBV29-1|.
TGCAGCGTGGCTTCCACTGAAGCTTTCTTT
CSVASTEAFF
>.|TRBJ2-3|TRBV20-1|TRBD2
TGCAGTGCCCGGGGGGAGATAGATACGCAGTATTTT
CSARGEIDTQYF
>.|TRBJ2-5|TRBV20-1|.
TGCAGTGCTAGGCGGACAGCTCAAGAGACCCAGTACTTC
CSARRTAQETQYF
>.|TRBJ2-7|TRBV30|TRBD1
TGTGCCTGGACACCAAAGAGACAGGGGAGCGGCGAGCAGTACTTC
CAWTPKRQGSGEQYF
>.|TRBJ1-2|TRBV7-2|TRBD1
TGTGCCAGCAGACCAGGGACAGGAGAATATGGCTACACCTTC
CASRPGTGEYGYTF
>.|TRBJ1-1|TRBV7-9|.
TGTGCCAACAGTCTCGGGGGGACTGAAGCTTTCTTT
CANSLGGTEAFF
>.|TRBJ2-5|TRBV3-1|.
TGTGCCAGTGCCCGGGGAGGAGAGACCCAGTACTTC
CASARGGETQYF
>.|TRBJ1-3|TRBV15|.
TGTGCCACCAGCAGACCTAAAGGGGTCGGGCACACCATATATTTT
CATSRPKGVGHTIYF
>.|TRBJ2-3|TRBV20-1|TRBD1
TGCAGTGCTAGGACAGGGACAGATACGCAGTATTTT
CSARTGTDTQYF
>.|TRBJ1-2|TRBV5-1|.
TGCGCCAGCAGCATTAACTGGGAAGGGGATGGCTACACCTTC
CASSINWEGDGYTF
>.|TRBJ2-5|TRBV20-1|.
TGCAGTGCTAGGGGTCTCCAAGAGACCCAGTACTTC
CSARGLQETQYF
>.|TRBJ1-3|TRBV5-6|TRBD1
TGTGCCAGCAGCCGAACCGACAGGGCCTCTGGAAACACCATATATTTT
CASSRTDRASGNTIYF
>.|TRBJ1-2|TRBV20-1|.
TGCAGTGCTGATCGGACAGCCCCCACTAACTATGGCTACACCTTC
CSADRTAPTNYGYTF
>.|TRBJ2-1|TRBV7-2|TRBD2
TGTGCCAGCAGCTTAGTCTTTCGGGGGGGCGGGAATGAGCAGTTCTTC
CASSLVFRGGGNEQFF
>.|TRBJ1-2|TRBV27|TRBD1
TGTGCCAGCAGAAAACAGGGGGCGAGCTGGGATGGCTACACCTTC
CASRKQGASWDGYTF
>.|TRBJ2-7|TRBV15|.
TGTGCCACCAGCAGAGGCGGGCAGAGTATCTCCTACGAGCAGTACTTC
CATSRGGQSISYEQYF
>.|TRBJ1-2|TRBV25-1|TRBD1
TGTGCCAGCAGTGCGACAGGGGTTAACTATGGCTACACCTTC
CASSATGVNYGYTF
>.|TRBJ2-7|TRBV20-1|.
TGCAGTGCTAGTCCCAGGGGCCCCCGAACCTACGAGCAGTACTTC
CSASPRGPRTYEQYF
>.|TRBJ2-6|TRBV3-1|TRBD1
TGTGCCAGCAGCCAAGGACAGGGGGCGATCGGGGCCAACGTCCTGACTTTC
CASSQGQGAIGANVLTF
>.|TRBJ1-1|TRBV7-3|.
TGTACCAGCAGCTTAATTGGGGACACTGAAGCTTTCTTT
CTSSLIGDTEAFF
>.|TRBJ1-5|TRBV6-5|.
TGTGCCAGCAGTTACTCCTGGGATCAGCCCCAGCATTTT
CASSYSWDQPQHF
>.|TRBJ2-1|TRBV4-2|.
TGTGCCAGCAGCCAAGAGGGACTGGTCAATGAGCAGTTCTTC
CASSQEGLVNEQFF
>.|TRBJ2-5|TRBV7-2|.
TGTGCCAGCAGCTTAGAACTAGCTCAAGAGACCCAGTACTTC
CASSLELAQETQYF
>.|TRBJ1-2|TRBV29-1|TRBD1
TGCAGCGTTGAATCCGGGACAGGTAACGGCTACACCTTC
CSVESGTGNGYTF
>once|TRBJ1-1|TRBV9|TRBD1
TGTGCCAGCAGCGTAGTCCCAGGGACAGACACTGAAGCTTTCTTT
CASSVVPGTDTEAFF
>.|TRBJ2-1|TRBV12-3/TRBV12-4|.
TGTGCCAGCAGCCCCAGAGGGAGATCCGGCTACAATGAGCAGTTCTTC
CASSPRGRSGYNEQFF
>.|TRBJ2-3|TRBV9|.
TGTGCCAGCGGGGTGGGGGGTCCAGATACGCAGTATTTT
CASGVGGPDTQYF
>.|TRBJ2-6|TRBV19|TRBD1
TGTGCCAGTAGTACCCGGTCTGGGACAGGGGGCGTTGGGGCCAACGTCCTGACTTTC
CASSTRSGTGGVGANVLTF
>once|TRBJ2-1|TRBV5-1|TRBD2
TGCGCCAGCAGCTCGGCAGGGTTCGCCGGGGGGACCCCCTACAATGAGCAGTTCTTC
CASSSAGFAGGTPYNEQFF
>.|TRBJ2-5|TRBV27|.
TGTGCCAGCAGTGCGCTAGTCCAAGAGACCCAGTACTTC
CASSALVQETQYF
>.|TRBJ2-4|TRBV30|TRBD1
TGTGCCTGGTCCAAGACAGGGGAAAGAAACATTCAGTACTTC
CAWSKTGERNIQYF
>.|TRBJ2-3|TRBV29-1|.
TGCAGCGTTGGTGGGCAGCAAGATACGCAGTATTTT
CSVGGQQDTQYF
>.|TRBJ2-1|TRBV12-3/TRBV12-4|.
TGTGCCAGCAGTATGATCGGGACACAGCAGTTCTTC
CASSMIGTQQFF
>once|TRBJ1-4|TRBV27|.
TGTGCCAGCAGTCGGGGATTGAAGGAAAAACTGTTTTTT
CASSRGLKEKLFF
>once|TRBJ2-1|TRBV10-3|.
TGTGCCATCAGTGAGTCGGGGGAAACCTACAATGAGCAGTTCTTC
CAISESGETYNEQFF
>.|TRBJ2-1|TRBV19|TRBD1
TGTGCCAGTAGTATAGCACGGACAGGCGTGTTCTTC
CASSIARTGVFF
>.|TRBJ2-1|TRBV11-2|.
TGTGCCAGCAGCTTAGAGAGCAGCTCCTACAATGAGCAGTTCTTC
CASSLESSSYNEQFF
>.|TRBJ2-5|TRBV9|.
TGTGCCAGCAGCGTAGCTACGAGGGTTGAGGAGACCCAGTACTTC
CASSVATRVEETQYF